This passage covers 5 T cell receptor beta chains from one sample sequenced in a study of T cell repertoires in cytomegalovirus infection (dated by TCRdb to the late 2010s). These receptors have no known antigen. Sequencing was carried out with an Illumina HiSeq 1500. TCRdb itself trimmed the public reads at Q25 with fastp, ran MiXCR and retained productive beta chains. Every CDR3 protein is listed once, alongside the most common genes and DNA of its rows. The sample records under 300,000 distinct CDR3 sequences, about 20% of which are singletons. Roughly 19% of the sample comes from the top ten. In the paper's terms, the treatment or condition label means: in vitro stimulation with specific CMV peptide epitopes to enrich CMV-specific T cells. The material sequenced was cultured PBMCs, taken from culture after CMV antigen stimulation. Receptors originate from a human donor in good health (CMV status not recorded). Some clones in this sample may be carry-over from other donors' samples.

This clonotype has just one count. The chain uses TRBV9 and TRBJ1-1, with D maybe TRBD1 (6 bases). The CDR3 loop spans 17 amino acids. CDR1 and CDR2 from the germline V gene are SGDLS and YYNGEE. Trimming took off 0 bases at V and 0 bases at J, with 15 bases between the two ends. Here the CDR3 reads CASSVASQGIMNTEAFF. The CDR3 DNA is TGTGCCAGCAGCGTAGCCTCCCAGGGGATAATGAACACTGAAGCTTTCTTT.

The CDR3 DNA sequence: TGTGCCAGCAGTTCTTCTAGCGGGAGGAAGGATGAGCAGTTCTTC. Its translation is CASSSSSGRKDEQFF. V gene TRBV6-1 combines with J gene TRBJ2-1; 11 bases are shared with TRBD2. Germline CDR1 reads MNHNS; CDR2 reads SASEGT. The length of the CDR3 is 15 residues. V gave up 5 bases and J gave up 8 bases; unmatched junction bases: 8.

This clonotype occurred many times. The rearrangement uses TRBV7-2 and TRBJ2-5; TRBD2 matches 8 bases. Germline V gene sequence: CDR1 SGHTA, CDR2 FQGNSA. There are 13 residues in the CDR3. Germline trimming cut 7 bases from V and 1 base from J; bases unmatched to any gene: 2. CDR3 loop: CASTLAGQETQYF. The CDR3 DNA follows: TGTGCCAGCACCCTAGCGGGCCAAGAGACCCAGTACTTC. Together with reference TRBV7-2 and TRBJ2-5, the CDR3 gives the full variable domain: GAGVSQSPSNKVTEKGKDVELRCDPISGHTALYWYRQSLGQGLEFLIYFQGNSAPDKSGLPSDRFSAERTGGSVSTLTIQRTQQEDSAVYLCASTLAGQETQYFGPGTRLLVL.

This clonotype appeared a few times. The chain recombines TRBV5-4 with TRBJ2-4; possible D gene TRBD1, 6 bases. This CDR3 region has 19 residues. V was shortened by 0 bases and J by 6 bases, with 25 bases between the two germline ends. CDR1 is SGHNT, CDR2 YYREEE, per germline (reference sequence). The CDR3, as DNA: TGTGCCAGCAGCTTGGGGGTCAGAAGGGGGATGGTACTATCAAACATTCAGTACTTC. This translates into CASSLGVRRGMVLSNIQYF.

This clonotype turned up a few times. The V call is TRBV11-2, the J call TRBJ2-1; 9 nucleotides agree with TRBD2. CDR1 and CDR2 from the germline V gene are SGHAT and FQNNGV. The CDR3 extends over 15 amino acids. Trimming took 5 bases from V and 4 from J; bases not matched to a gene: 6. The CDR3 reads CASSRWTSEYNEQFF. The DNA of the CDR3 is TGTGCCAGCAGCCGATGGACTAGCGAATACAATGAGCAGTTCTTC.